This T cell receptor beta chain was captured by sequencing in a study of T cells in Graves' hyperthyroidism and ophthalmopathy. This clonotype was detected a few times. This CDR3 is built from 14 residues. CDR1 SEHNR and CDR2 FQNEAQ come from the germline V gene (reference sequence). Trimming removed 4 bases at V and 6 bases at J, with 13 bases between. RNA transcripts gave rise to amplified TCR beta CDR3 regions. TCR CDR3 underwent first-round RT-PCR with the HTBI primer set. TCRdb recomputed calls from the multiplex PCR reads with MiXCR, one row per CDR3 protein. This sample has 350,000 or so distinct CDR3 sequences, with 17% found just once.

The V and J genes are TRBV7-9 and TRBJ2-4, with D possibly being TRBD1 (5 bases). The TCR originated in a woman in her thirties with Graves' hyperthyroidism that later progressed to Graves' ophthalmopathy. The sequenced material came from blood. CDR3 region: CASSSSRQSNIQYF. The CDR3 region has the DNA TGTGCCAGCAGCTCATCCAGACAGTCAAACATTCAGTACTTC.